This T cell receptor (beta chain) comes out of a study of early T cells in non-severe SARS-CoV-2 infection. Looking at the study overall: Sequencing of unsorted whole blood was done on bulk RNA, leaving chains unpaired.

Germline CDR1 is MNHEY and CDR2 is SVGEGT. CDR3 size: 15 residues. With 5 bases removed from V and 1 base from J, the gap between germline ends came to 12 bases. Individual cDNA molecules each received unique molecular identifiers attached to them. TCRdb called the 5' RACE reads again in MiXCR, with one record for every CDR3 protein. The repertoire holds about 80,000 distinct CDR3 sequences, with approximately 15% as singletons. General observations from the study: Private and CD4 specificities were missed by VDJdb matching, skewed to anti-spike CD8.

Comments on this clonotype: Its antigen is currently unknown.

This receptor was taken from an adult who was a healthcare worker with PCR-confirmed SARS-CoV-2 infection or an uninfected control (not recorded which). V usage is TRBV6-2 or TRBV6-3 and J usage is TRBJ1-3; D uncertain. Specimen: whole blood. CDR3 region: CASSTIDRSGNTIYF. The CDR3 bases are TGTGCCAGCAGTACCATAGACCGGTCTGGAAACACCATATATTTT.